This T cell receptor (beta chain) was identified in a study of blood T cell repertoires in COVID-19. V shed 6 bases and J 8 bases; nucleotides not matched to a gene: 18. The CDR3 is 16 residues long. In germline, CDR1 is MRHNA, CDR2 SNTAGT. The assay was immunoSEQ multiplex PCR, and TCRdb's table has in-frame clones only and misses some. The table records 150,000 to 200,000 clones, more than 80% of them present only once. Two negative PCRs, clearance, or symptom resolution characterized the recovered Cohort 3 donors. The chain joins TRBV6-4 to TRBJ1-2; 7 bases match TRBD1. The specimen was PBMCs or T cells enriched from blood (not recorded which). This receptor was taken from a middle-aged man who had recovered from COVID-19. The DNA of the CDR3 is TGTGCCAGCAGACAGGCCGGGACCTCCTCAGGGGGGGGCTACACCTTC. Translating gives CASRQAGTSSGGGYTF.